This passage covers 11 T cell receptor beta chains from one sample sequenced in a study of immune evolution from preneoplasia to lung adenocarcinoma. Generated by immunoSEQ multiplex PCR, the TCRdb table keeps only in-frame clones and is missing some. The data contain around 21,000 clones, around three quarters of them singletons. Sequenced input: FFPE invasive lung adenocarcinoma tissue. The receptors originated from a person in their sixties with lung adenocarcinoma.

The chain couples TRBV28 to TRBJ2-7; 14 positions agree with TRBD2. The germline V gene encodes CDR1 MDHEN and CDR2 SYDVKM. V trimming: 6 bases; J trimming: 2 bases; junction bases outside the gene matches: 3. The CDR3 runs 15 residues. The CDR3 DNA is TGTGCCAGCAGGGTGACTAGCGGGAGGGCCTACGAGCAGTACTTC. It encodes CASRVTSGRAYEQYF.

In this sample, this clone turned up a few times. The chain joins TRBV6-6 to TRBJ2-7; the D is unclear. The V gene's germline CDR1 is MNHNY and CDR2 SVGAGI (reference sequence). V lost 0 bases to trimming and J lost 6 bases, with 9 bases between them. This CDR3 is built from 13 residues. The CDR3 sequence: CASSYSYGSEQYF. The CDR3 nucleotides read TGTGCCAGCAGTTACTCGTACGGGTCCGAGCAGTACTTC.

J is TRBJ2-3 and V is TRBV6-5; D is possibly TRBD1 (6 bases). This CDR3 has 15 amino acids. V lost 6 bases to trimming and J lost 3 bases, with 16 bases between them. The germline gives CDR1 MNHEY, CDR2 SVGAGI. The CDR3 DNA follows: TGTGCCAGCAGAAGGGGGTACGGGCCGACAGATACGCAGTATTTT. It encodes CASRRGYGPTDTQYF.

This chain connects TRBV6-1 to TRBJ2-4; tentative D call: TRBD2 (6 bases). Germline CDR1 and CDR2: MNHNS and SASEGT. Trimming pared 11 bases from V and 8 bases from J, leaving 19 bases between. The CDR3 runs to 13 residues. The CDR3 loop reads CASRPPGTDIQYF. CDR3 DNA: TGTGCCTCCCGTCCCCCTGGGACTGACATTCAGTACTTC.

The CDR3 protein is CASSNRPGDGAEAFF. The DNA for the CDR3 is TGTGCCAGCAGCAATCGCCCGGGGGACGGGGCTGAAGCTTTCTTT. The chain has TRBV7-2 and TRBJ1-1; the D gene is possibly TRBD1 (5 bases). The V and J ends lost 5 bases and 6 bases respectively, with 19 bases between them. Germline V gene lookup returns CDR1 SGHTA and CDR2 FQGNSA. The CDR3 is 15 amino acids.

J is TRBJ2-3 and V is TRBV19; tentatively, D is TRBD2 (6 bases). The CDR3 consists of 12 residues. Germline CDR1 is LNHDA and CDR2 is SQIVND (reference sequence). V lost 6 bases and J lost 6, with 10 bases in between. The CDR3 DNA sequence: TGTGCCAGTAGGGGTGGAGGGGATACGCAGTATTTT. Encoded protein: CASRGGGDTQYF.

The rearrangement uses TRBV19 and TRBJ2-4, with 8 bases matching TRBD2. Per the germline V gene, CDR1 is LNHDA and CDR2 is SQIVND (reference sequence). The CDR3 sequence is 15 residues long. V was pared by 2 bases and J by 0 bases, with 0 bases of the junction left unmatched. CDR3 region: CASSILAGAKNIQYF. The DNA for the CDR3 is TGTGCCAGTAGTATACTAGCGGGAGCCAAAAACATTCAGTACTTC.

The chain employs TRBV4-1 and TRBJ1-5; 9 bases line up with TRBD1. Germline V gives CDR1 MGHRA, CDR2 YSYEKL. The CDR3 extends over 15 amino acids. Germline trimming cut 3 bases from V and 8 bases from J; bases unmatched to any gene: 8. The CDR3 nucleotides read TGCGCCAGCAGCCAGGGGGACAGGGCTATGGAGCCCCAGCATTTT. This translates into CASSQGDRAMEPQHF.

J is TRBJ2-5 and V is TRBV6-6; 11 bases align to TRBD2. The germline gives CDR1 MNHNY, CDR2 SVGAGI (reference sequence). V was clipped by 8 bases and J by 5 bases; unmatched bases: 7. The CDR3 length is 14 residues. In DNA form, the CDR3 reads TGTGCCAGCCGGGCCCTAGCGGGAGGTGAGACCCAGTACTTC. Its translation: CASRALAGGETQYF.

V usage is TRBV5-1 and J usage is TRBJ1-1; 8 bases agree with TRBD1. V lost 6 bases to trimming and J lost 1 base; unmatched junction nucleotides: 8. The CDR3 runs to 15 residues. Germline V lookup: CDR1 SGHRS, CDR2 YFSETQ. CDR3 amino acids: CASNLFGTGNTEAFF. Written as DNA, the CDR3 is TGCGCCAGCAACCTCTTCGGGACAGGGAACACTGAAGCTTTCTTT.

The chain combines TRBV7-9 with TRBJ2-1; maybe TRBD2 (6 bases). The V and J ends lost 5 bases and 1 base respectively, with 18 bases between them. Per germline, CDR1 SEHNR and CDR2 FQNEAQ (reference sequence). This CDR3 contains 17 residues. In DNA, the CDR3 is TGTGCCAGCAGCCCCCGCCCGGGACGGGAGTCCTACAATGAGCAGTTCTTC. It specifies CASSPRPGRESYNEQFF.